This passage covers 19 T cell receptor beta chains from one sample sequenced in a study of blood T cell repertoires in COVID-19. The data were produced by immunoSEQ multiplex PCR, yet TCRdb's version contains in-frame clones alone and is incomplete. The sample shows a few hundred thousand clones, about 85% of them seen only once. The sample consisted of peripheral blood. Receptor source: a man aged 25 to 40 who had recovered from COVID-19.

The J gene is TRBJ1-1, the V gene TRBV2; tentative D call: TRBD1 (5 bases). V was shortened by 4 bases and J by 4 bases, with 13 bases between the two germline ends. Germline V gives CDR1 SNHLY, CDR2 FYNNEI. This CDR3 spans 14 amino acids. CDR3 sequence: CASSGAGSATEAFF. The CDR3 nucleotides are TGTGCCAGCAGTGGGGCAGGGTCGGCCACTGAAGCTTTCTTT.

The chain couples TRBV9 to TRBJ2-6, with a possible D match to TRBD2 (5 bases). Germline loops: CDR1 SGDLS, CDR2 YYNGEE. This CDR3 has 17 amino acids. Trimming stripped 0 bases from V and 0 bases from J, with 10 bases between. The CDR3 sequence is CASSVGSAGSGANVLTF. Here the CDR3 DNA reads TGTGCCAGCAGCGTAGGTAGCGCCGGCTCTGGGGCCAACGTCCTGACTTTC.

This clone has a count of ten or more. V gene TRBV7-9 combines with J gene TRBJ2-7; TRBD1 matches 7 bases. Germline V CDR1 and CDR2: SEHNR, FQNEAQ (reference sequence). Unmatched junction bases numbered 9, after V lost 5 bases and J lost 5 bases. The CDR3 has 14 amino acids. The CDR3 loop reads CASSLGGQLHEQYV. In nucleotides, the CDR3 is TGTGCCAGCAGCCTAGGGGGACAGTTGCACGAGCAGTACGTC.

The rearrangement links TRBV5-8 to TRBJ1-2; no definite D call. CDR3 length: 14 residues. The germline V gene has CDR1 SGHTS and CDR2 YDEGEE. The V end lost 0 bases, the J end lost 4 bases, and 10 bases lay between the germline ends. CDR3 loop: CASSLGQTTYGYTF. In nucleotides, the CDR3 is TGTGCCAGCAGCTTGGGACAAACAACCTATGGCTACACCTTC.

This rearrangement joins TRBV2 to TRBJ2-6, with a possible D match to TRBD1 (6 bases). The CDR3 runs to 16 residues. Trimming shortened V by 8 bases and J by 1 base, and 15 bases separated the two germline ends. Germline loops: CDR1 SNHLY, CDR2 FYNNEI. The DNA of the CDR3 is TGTGCCAGCTCACAGGGTTTAAGGTCTGGGGCCAACGTCCTGACTTTC. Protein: CASSQGLRSGANVLTF. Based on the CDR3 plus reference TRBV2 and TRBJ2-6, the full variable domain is EPEVTQTPSHQVTQMGQEVILRCVPISNHLYFYWYRQILGQKVEFLVSFYNNEISEKSEIFDDQFSVERPDGSNFTLKIRSTKLEDSAMYFCASSQGLRSGANVLTFGAGSRLTVL.

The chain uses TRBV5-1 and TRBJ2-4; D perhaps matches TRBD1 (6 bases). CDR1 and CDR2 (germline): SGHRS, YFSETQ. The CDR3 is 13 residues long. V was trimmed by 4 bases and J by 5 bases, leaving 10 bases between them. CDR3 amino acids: CASSPAGENIQYF. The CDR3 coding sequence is TGCGCCAGCAGCCCGGCAGGGGAAAACATTCAGTACTTC.

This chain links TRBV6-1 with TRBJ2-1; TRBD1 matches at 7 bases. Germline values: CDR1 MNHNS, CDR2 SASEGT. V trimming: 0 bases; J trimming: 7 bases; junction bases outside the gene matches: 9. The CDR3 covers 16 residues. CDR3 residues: CASSEAQTGIKNEQFF. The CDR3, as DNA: TGTGCCAGCAGTGAAGCTCAGACAGGGATTAAGAATGAGCAGTTCTTC.

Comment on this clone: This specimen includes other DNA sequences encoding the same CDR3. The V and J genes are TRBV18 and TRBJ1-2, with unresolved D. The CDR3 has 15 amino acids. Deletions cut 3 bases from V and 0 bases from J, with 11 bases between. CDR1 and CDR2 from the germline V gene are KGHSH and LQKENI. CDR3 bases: TGTGCCAGCTCACCCGATGCTATCCCTAACTATGGCTACACCTTC. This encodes CASSPDAIPNYGYTF.

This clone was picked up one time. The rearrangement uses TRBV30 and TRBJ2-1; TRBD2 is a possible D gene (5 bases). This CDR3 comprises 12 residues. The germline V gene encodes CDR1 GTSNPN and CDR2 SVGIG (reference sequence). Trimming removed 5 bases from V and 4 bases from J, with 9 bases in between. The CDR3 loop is CAWGGVYNEQFF. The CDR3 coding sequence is TGTGCCTGGGGAGGAGTTTACAATGAGCAGTTCTTC.

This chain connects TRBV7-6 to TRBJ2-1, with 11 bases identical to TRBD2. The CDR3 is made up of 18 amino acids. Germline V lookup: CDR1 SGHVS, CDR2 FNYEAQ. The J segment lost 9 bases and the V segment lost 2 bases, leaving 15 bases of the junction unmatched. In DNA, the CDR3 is TGTGCCAGCAGCTTATTCCTAGCGGGGGGAATTACAATGGGTGAGCAGTTCTTC. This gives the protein CASSLFLAGGITMGEQFF.

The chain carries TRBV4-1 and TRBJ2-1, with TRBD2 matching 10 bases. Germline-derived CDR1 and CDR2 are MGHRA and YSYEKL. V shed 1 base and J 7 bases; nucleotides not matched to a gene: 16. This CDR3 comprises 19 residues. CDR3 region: CASSQVGLAGVSWMNEQFF. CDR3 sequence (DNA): TGCGCCAGCAGCCAAGTGGGCCTAGCGGGGGTTTCCTGGATGAATGAGCAGTTCTTC.

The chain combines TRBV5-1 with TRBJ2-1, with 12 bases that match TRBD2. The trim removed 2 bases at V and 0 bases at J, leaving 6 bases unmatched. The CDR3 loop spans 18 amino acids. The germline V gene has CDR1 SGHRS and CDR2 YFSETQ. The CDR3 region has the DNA TGCGCCAGCAGCTTCCTTCTAGCGGGGGGGCCCTCCTACAATGAGCAGTTCTTC. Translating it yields CASSFLLAGGPSYNEQFF.

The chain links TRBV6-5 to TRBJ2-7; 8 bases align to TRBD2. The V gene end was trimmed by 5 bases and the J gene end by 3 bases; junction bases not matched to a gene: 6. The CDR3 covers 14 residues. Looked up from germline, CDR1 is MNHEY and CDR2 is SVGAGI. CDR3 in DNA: TGTGCCAGCAGTAGAACTAGCGGCTACTACGAGCAGTACGTC. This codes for CASSRTSGYYEQYV.

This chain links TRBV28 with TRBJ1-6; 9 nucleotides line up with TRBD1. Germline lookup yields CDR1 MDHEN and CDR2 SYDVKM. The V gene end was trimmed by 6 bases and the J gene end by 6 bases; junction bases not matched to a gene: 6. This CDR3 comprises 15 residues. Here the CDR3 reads CASSKMDRGNSPLHF. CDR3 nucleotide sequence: TGTGCCAGCAGCAAGATGGACAGGGGTAATTCACCCCTCCACTTT. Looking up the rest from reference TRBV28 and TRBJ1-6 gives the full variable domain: DVKVTQSSRYLVKRTGEKVFLECVQDMDHENMFWYRQDPGLGLRLIYFSYDVKMKEKGDIPEGYSVSREKKERFSLILESASTNQTSMYLCASSKMDRGNSPLHFGNGTRLTVT.

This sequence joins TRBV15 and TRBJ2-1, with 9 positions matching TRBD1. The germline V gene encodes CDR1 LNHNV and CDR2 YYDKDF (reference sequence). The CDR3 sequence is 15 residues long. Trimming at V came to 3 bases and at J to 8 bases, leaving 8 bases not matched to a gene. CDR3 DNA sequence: TGTGCCACCAGCAGGAACCGGGACAGGGTCGATGAGCAGTTCTTC. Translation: CATSRNRDRVDEQFF.

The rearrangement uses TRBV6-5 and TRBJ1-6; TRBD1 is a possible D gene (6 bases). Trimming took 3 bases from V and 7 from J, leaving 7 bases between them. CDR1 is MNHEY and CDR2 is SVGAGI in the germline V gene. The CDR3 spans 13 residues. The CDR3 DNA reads TGTGCCAGCAGTTATACAGGGAATTCACCCCTCCACTTT. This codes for CASSYTGNSPLHF.

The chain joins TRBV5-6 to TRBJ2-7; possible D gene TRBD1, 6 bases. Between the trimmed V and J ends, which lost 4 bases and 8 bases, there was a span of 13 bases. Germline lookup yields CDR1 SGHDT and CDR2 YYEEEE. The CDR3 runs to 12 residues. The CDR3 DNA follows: TGTGCCAGCAGCCCCAGGGGCAGTAAGCAGTACTTC. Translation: CASSPRGSKQYF.

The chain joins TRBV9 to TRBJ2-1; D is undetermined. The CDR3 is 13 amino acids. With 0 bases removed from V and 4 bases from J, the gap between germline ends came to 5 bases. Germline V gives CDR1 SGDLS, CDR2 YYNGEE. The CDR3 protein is CASSVDGYNEQFF. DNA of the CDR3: TGTGCCAGCAGCGTAGACGGTTACAATGAGCAGTTCTTC.

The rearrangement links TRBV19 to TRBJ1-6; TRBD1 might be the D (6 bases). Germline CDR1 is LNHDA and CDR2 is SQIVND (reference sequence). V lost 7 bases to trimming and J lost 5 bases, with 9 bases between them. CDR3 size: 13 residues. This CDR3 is CASTHRDNSPLHF. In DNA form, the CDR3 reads TGTGCCAGTACGCACAGGGATAATTCACCCCTCCACTTT. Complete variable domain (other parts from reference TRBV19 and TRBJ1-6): DGGITQSPKYLFRKEGQNVTLSCEQNLNHDAMYWYRQDPGQGLRLIYYSQIVNDFQKGDIAEGYSVSREKKESFPLTVTSAQKNPTAFYLCASTHRDNSPLHFGNGTRLTVT.